This is a list of T cell receptor beta chains from one sample in a study of T cell repertoires in cytomegalovirus infection. Via MiXCR, TCRdb re-called the reads, giving one row per CDR3 protein. The top ten hold about 24% of the sample, which has 500,000 to 600,000 distinct CDR3 sequences, about 15% seen once. The sequencing input was CD8+ T cells from PBMCs. The receptor set was obtained from a human donor in good health (CMV status not recorded). Some clones in this sample may be carry-over from other donors' samples. CDR3s include the opening cysteine and the closing phenylalanine or tryptophan. The D gene is left open where the match is weak. Not every row has a clone size; where given, it reads once, few, many or a size class.

d_call	clone_size	j_call	v_call	cdr3_nt	cdr3_aa
TRBD2	few	TRBJ2-5	TRBV5-4	TGTGCCAGCAGCGTACCGGGACTAGCCGAGACCCAGTACTTC	CASSVPGLAETQYF
TRBD2	many	TRBJ2-3	TRBV4-1	TGCGCCAGCAGACTAGCGGGGGGGGTGACAGATACGCAGTATTTT	CASRLAGGVTDTQYF
.	many	TRBJ2-7	TRBV12-3/TRBV12-4	TGTGCCAGCAGTTTCAGTAACGGTTTTTTGTACTTC	CASSFSNGFLYF
TRBD1	many	TRBJ2-3	TRBV10-3	TGTGCCATCAGTTTGGGACAGGGTATAGATACGCAGTATTTT	CAISLGQGIDTQYF
TRBD1	.	TRBJ1-1	TRBV7-3	TGTGCCAGCAGCCCCTATGGACAGGGAGGGTACACTGAAGCTTTCTTT	CASSPYGQGGYTEAFF
.	few	TRBJ1-1	TRBV27	TGTGCCAGCAGCACTTTATTACAGGGGAACACTGAAGCTTTCTTT	CASSTLLQGNTEAFF
TRBD2	few	TRBJ2-1	TRBV15	TGTGCCACCAGCAGAGATCTTAGCGGGGGTAATGAGCAGTTCTTC	CATSRDLSGGNEQFF
.	many	TRBJ1-5	TRBV7-6	TGTGCCAGCAGCTTAGTGTATGGCACATATAATCAGCCCCAGCATTTT	CASSLVYGTYNQPQHF
TRBD2	many	TRBJ2-1	TRBV7-6	TGTGCCAGCAGCTTAGCGAAAGCGGGGGGGCATTATGAGCAGTTCTTC	CASSLAKAGGHYEQFF
.	many	TRBJ2-2	TRBV28	TGTGCCAGCAGTTTAAACCCCTCCGCAGTGAACACCGGGGAGCTGTTTTTT	CASSLNPSAVNTGELFF
.	.	TRBJ1-3	TRBV4-1	TGCGCCAGCACCCGGGGCCTACTCTCTGGAAACACCATATATTTT	CASTRGLLSGNTIYF
TRBD2	many	TRBJ2-3	TRBV6-6	TGTGCCAGCACTCTTAGCGGGAGGGCCCCAGATACGCAGTATTTT	CASTLSGRAPDTQYF
.	.	TRBJ2-3	TRBV6-1	TGTGCCAGCGGACTCTCCACAGATACGCAGTATTTT	CASGLSTDTQYF
.	few	TRBJ2-1	TRBV3-1	TGTGCCAGCAGCCTCTGGGACCGCCCGGAAGGTAATGAGCAGTTCTTC	CASSLWDRPEGNEQFF
.	many	TRBJ2-1	TRBV6-5	TGTGCCAGCAGCTTCACAGGGGACTACTACAATGAGCAGTTCTTC	CASSFTGDYYNEQFF
.	few	TRBJ2-5	TRBV5-1	TGCGCCAGCAGCTTGGGAGGGGCCTTTTCGTACCAAGAGACCCAGTACTTC	CASSLGGAFSYQETQYF
TRBD1	many	TRBJ1-4	TRBV6-1	TGTGCCAGCAGTGAAGCGGACAGGGGTAATGAAAAACTGTTTTTT	CASSEADRGNEKLFF
.	many	TRBJ1-6	TRBV18	TGTGCCAGCTCACCACTAGTGGGTTCACCCCTCCACTTT	CASSPLVGSPLHF
TRBD1	many	TRBJ2-7	TRBV19	TGTGCCAGTAGTACAGAACAGGGGGCTTACGAGCAGTACTTC	CASSTEQGAYEQYF
TRBD1	.	TRBJ1-1	TRBV7-9	TGTGCCAGCAGCTGGACAGGGGGCGATACGGCTTTCTTT	CASSWTGGDTAFF
.	few	TRBJ2-5	TRBV28	TGTGCCAGCAGTTTGGGGGGCGCCTTTCTACAAGAGACCCAGTACTTC	CASSLGGAFLQETQYF
TRBD1	.	TRBJ1-1	TRBV28	TGTGCCAGCAGCCGGGACAGCAAAAGGGCTGAAGCTTTCTTT	CASSRDSKRAEAFF
.	many	TRBJ2-7	TRBV10-3	TGTGCCGTCTACGAGCAGTACTTC	CAVYEQYF
.	.	TRBJ1-2	TRBV7-3	TGTGCCAGCAGAGCCGGGCGGAGAGGCGGCTACACCTTC	CASRAGRRGGYTF